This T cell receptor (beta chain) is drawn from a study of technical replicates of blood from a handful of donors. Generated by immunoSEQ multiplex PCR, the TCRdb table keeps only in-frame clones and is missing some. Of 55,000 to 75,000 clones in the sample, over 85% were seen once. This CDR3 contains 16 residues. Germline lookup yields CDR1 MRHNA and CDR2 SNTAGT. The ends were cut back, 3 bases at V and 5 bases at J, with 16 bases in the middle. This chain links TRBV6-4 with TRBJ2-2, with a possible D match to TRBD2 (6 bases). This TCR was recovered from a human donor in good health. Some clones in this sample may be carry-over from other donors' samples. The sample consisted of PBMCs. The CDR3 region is CASSEGSSEVTGELFF. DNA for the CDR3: TGTGCCAGCAGTGAGGGCTCTAGCGAGGTGACCGGGGAGCTGTTTTTT.